These T cell receptor beta chains were read from a single sample in a study of blood T cells in healthy people across ages. TCRdb processed the 5' RACE reads anew with MiXCR; each CDR3 protein has one entry. The sample lists over 1,500,000 distinct CDR3 sequences, about 39% occurring once. The source material was blood. These receptors came from a human donor in good health. Both conserved end residues are part of each CDR3. Each record gives: clone size, D gene, V gene, J gene, CDR3 protein, CDR3 DNA. D genes are given only for firm matches. Rows may omit the clone size; those that give it use once, few, many or a size class.

size: .; D: TRBD2; V: TRBV13; J: TRBJ2-7; CDR3: CANSERGPPYEQYF; DNA: TGTGCCAACAGCGAGCGGGGGCCCCCCTACGAGCAGTACTTC
size: .; D: TRBD2; V: TRBV7-9; J: TRBJ2-5; CDR3: CASSLVSGGPSETQYF; DNA: TGTGCCAGCAGCTTAGTGAGCGGGGGGCCGTCGGAGACCCAGTACTTC
size: .; D: .; V: TRBV27; J: TRBJ1-2; CDR3: CASSSTGLDYGYTF; DNA: TGTGCCAGCAGTTCTACGGGGCTCGACTATGGCTACACCTTC
size: few; D: .; V: TRBV12-3/TRBV12-4; J: TRBJ1-2; CDR3: CASSVRGAYGYTF; DNA: TGTGCCAGCAGTGTCAGGGGCGCCTATGGCTACACCTTC
size: many; D: .; V: TRBV7-2; J: TRBJ2-5; CDR3: CASSLVGAQETQYF; DNA: TGTGCCAGCAGCTTAGTCGGGGCCCAAGAGACCCAGTACTTC
size: many; D: .; V: TRBV27; J: TRBJ2-4; CDR3: CASSFGGARSIQYF; DNA: TGTGCCAGCAGTTTCGGGGGAGCGCGGAGCATTCAGTACTTC
size: few; D: .; V: TRBV5-1; J: TRBJ1-1; CDR3: CASSLRQQNTEAFF; DNA: TGCGCCAGCAGCTTGAGACAGCAGAACACTGAAGCTTTCTTT
size: many; D: TRBD1; V: TRBV10-3; J: TRBJ2-7; CDR3: CAISTGTATSYEQYF; DNA: TGTGCCATAAGTACCGGGACAGCCACCTCCTACGAGCAGTACTTC
size: .; D: .; V: TRBV24-1; J: TRBJ2-1; CDR3: CATSDPHRASYNEQFF; DNA: TGTGCCACCAGTGACCCACACAGGGCATCCTACAATGAGCAGTTCTTC
size: .; D: .; V: TRBV9; J: TRBJ2-6; CDR3: CASSVLATTSSGANVLTF; DNA: TGTGCCAGCAGCGTACTTGCGACTACCAGCTCTGGGGCCAACGTCCTGACTTTC
size: .; D: .; V: TRBV28; J: TRBJ2-3; CDR3: CASRQTSMHTQYF; DNA: TGTGCCAGCAGGCAAACTAGCATGCATACGCAGTATTTT
size: .; D: .; V: TRBV13; J: TRBJ2-5; CDR3: CASSQVGPIETQYF; DNA: TGTGCCAGCAGCCAAGTCGGACCGATCGAGACCCAGTACTTC
size: .; D: .; V: TRBV11-2; J: TRBJ2-1; CDR3: CASSPTGISSYNEQFF; DNA: TGTGCCAGCAGCCCCACGGGGATTAGCTCCTACAATGAGCAGTTCTTC
size: .; D: .; V: TRBV7-3; J: TRBJ1-5; CDR3: CASRPYSFPVSNQPQHF; DNA: TGTGCCAGCCGACCTTACTCCTTTCCCGTTAGCAATCAGCCCCAGCATTTT
size: few; D: .; V: TRBV2; J: TRBJ1-5; CDR3: CASSDHRDEDQPQHF; DNA: TGTGCCAGCAGCGACCACCGGGATGAAGATCAGCCCCAGCATTTT
size: once; D: .; V: TRBV4-1; J: TRBJ1-2; CDR3: CASSQDYNYGYTF; DNA: TGCGCCAGCAGCCAAGATTACAACTATGGCTACACCTTC
size: .; D: TRBD1; V: TRBV4-3; J: TRBJ2-7; CDR3: CASSQEGQANYEQYF; DNA: TGCGCCAGCAGCCAAGAAGGACAGGCGAACTACGAGCAGTACTTC
size: .; D: .; V: TRBV12-3/TRBV12-4; J: TRBJ1-5; CDR3: CASSLLFRQGPNQPQHF; DNA: TGTGCCAGCAGTTTACTATTTCGGCAGGGGCCAAATCAGCCCCAGCATTTT
size: .; D: .; V: TRBV5-1; J: TRBJ2-2; CDR3: CASSLAFWAAGELFF; DNA: TGCGCCAGCAGCTTGGCCTTCTGGGCGGCCGGGGAGCTGTTTTTT
size: few; D: .; V: TRBV28; J: TRBJ1-2; CDR3: CASGQVGAYGYTF; DNA: TGTGCCAGCGGACAAGTGGGGGCGTATGGCTACACCTTC
size: few; D: TRBD2; V: TRBV20-1; J: TRBJ2-5; CDR3: CSTSGGPGGETQYF; DNA: TGCAGTACTAGCGGGGGGCCCGGTGGAGAGACCCAGTACTTC
size: .; D: TRBD1; V: TRBV7-8; J: TRBJ2-3; CDR3: CASSFPLGQSTDTQYF; DNA: TGTGCCAGCAGCTTCCCCTTGGGACAGTCCACAGATACGCAGTATTTT
size: .; D: .; V: TRBV28; J: TRBJ1-6; CDR3: CASRGRGSPLHF; DNA: TGTGCCAGCAGGGGGCGAGGATCACCCCTCCACTTT
size: .; D: .; V: TRBV7-9; J: TRBJ2-7; CDR3: CASSLVPWGVTYEQYF; DNA: TGTGCCAGCAGCTTAGTCCCATGGGGCGTAACCTACGAGCAGTACTTC
size: .; D: TRBD1; V: TRBV6-5; J: TRBJ2-7; CDR3: CASTQGAGAYEQYF; DNA: TGTGCCAGCACTCAGGGGGCAGGAGCTTACGAGCAGTACTTC
size: .; D: TRBD2; V: TRBV7-6; J: TRBJ2-3; CDR3: CAGSPTDGLAEGDTQYF; DNA: TGTGCCGGCAGCCCCACCGACGGACTAGCGGAGGGAGATACGCAGTATTTT
size: .; D: .; V: TRBV2; J: TRBJ2-7; CDR3: CASSELGLFYGQYF; DNA: TGTGCCAGCAGTGAACTCGGCCTCTTCTACGGGCAGTACTTC
size: .; D: TRBD1; V: TRBV9; J: TRBJ1-1; CDR3: CASSVGRGTGSTEAFF; DNA: TGTGCCAGCAGCGTGGGTCGTGGGACAGGGAGTACTGAAGCTTTCTTT
size: few; D: TRBD2; V: TRBV20-1; J: TRBJ2-3; CDR3: CSAIAGGRDTQYF; DNA: TGCAGTGCTATAGCGGGGGGGCGGGATACGCAGTATTTT
size: .; D: .; V: TRBV7-2; J: TRBJ2-7; CDR3: CASSRQESSYEQYF; DNA: TGTGCCAGCAGCCGACAGGAGAGCTCCTACGAGCAGTACTTC
size: few; D: .; V: TRBV9; J: TRBJ2-2; CDR3: CASTETGNTGELFF; DNA: TGTGCCAGCACGGAAACAGGGAACACCGGGGAGCTGTTTTTT
size: .; D: .; V: TRBV7-2; J: TRBJ2-1; CDR3: CASSPDWGKQFF; DNA: TGTGCCAGCAGCCCGGACTGGGGGAAGCAGTTCTTC
size: few; D: TRBD1; V: TRBV5-1; J: TRBJ2-7; CDR3: CASSFGRGLAYEQYF; DNA: TGCGCCAGCAGCTTCGGCAGGGGGCTAGCCTACGAGCAGTACTTC
size: few; D: .; V: TRBV5-1; J: TRBJ2-3; CDR3: CASSHGFSTDTQYF; DNA: TGCGCCAGCAGCCACGGCTTTAGCACAGATACGCAGTATTTT
size: .; D: .; V: TRBV16; J: TRBJ2-1; CDR3: CASSQRGYNEQFF; DNA: TGTGCCAGCAGCCAACGGGGCTACAATGAGCAGTTCTTC
size: .; D: TRBD2; V: TRBV11-1; J: TRBJ2-7; CDR3: CASSLGEGGLDYEQYF; DNA: TGTGCCAGCAGCTTAGGGGAAGGCGGACTAGACTACGAGCAGTACTTC
size: .; D: .; V: TRBV6-2/TRBV6-3; J: TRBJ2-1; CDR3: CASSPGTGSGSGHEQFF; DNA: TGTGCCAGCAGCCCCGGGACAGGTAGCGGGTCGGGGCATGAGCAGTTCTTC
size: few; D: TRBD2; V: TRBV6-1; J: TRBJ2-7; CDR3: CASSALGRDSYEQYF; DNA: TGTGCCAGCAGTGCCCTAGGGAGGGACTCCTACGAGCAGTACTTC
size: few; D: .; V: TRBV6-1; J: TRBJ2-3; CDR3: CASRISLTYTDTQYF; DNA: TGTGCCAGCAGGATTAGCTTAACATACACAGATACGCAGTATTTT
size: few; D: TRBD1; V: TRBV20-1; J: TRBJ1-4; CDR3: CSASGGGALNEKLFF; DNA: TGCAGTGCTAGCGGAGGGGGCGCGTTAAATGAAAAACTGTTTTTT